The text below deals with one T cell receptor beta chain. What it recognizes is unknown. Germline-derived CDR1 and CDR2 are SGHTA and FQGNSA. This CDR3 is built from 14 residues. J was trimmed by 5 bases and V by 1 base; bases with no gene match: 5. The data were obtained in a study of beta chain features in type 1 diabetes. Reverse transcription of all isolated RNA meant that expressed TCRB transcripts were sequenced. The table came from immunoSEQ multiplex PCR; TCRdb's copy has only in-frame clones and leaves some out. The sample carries approximately 300,000 clones, approximately 11% recorded once. Findings and caveats of the study: Sampled from patients, naive, central memory and Treg TCRB repertoires appeared more similar than those sampled from healthy donors.

This receptor was identified in a woman aged 25 to 39 in good health. The specimen sequenced was naive CD4+ T cells from blood. V gene TRBV7-2 combines with J gene TRBJ2-7; 7 bases agree with TRBD1. The CDR3 sequence is CASSLVSGGNEQYF. As DNA, the CDR3 is TGTGCCAGCAGCTTAGTGTCAGGGGGTAACGAGCAGTACTTC.